The 15 T cell receptor beta chains given below trace back to one sample, sequenced in a study of cytomegalovirus exposure and HLA in healthy donors. Primers included in the PCR were 60 Vbeta and 13 Jbeta primers. Sequenced by immunoSEQ multiplex PCR; TCRdb stores in-frame clones only, minus some. The sample contains 120,000 to 150,000 clones, under 90% of which appear only once. Sequencing was carried out using PBMCs. The receptors were sampled from a male donor in good health and CMV-seronegative.

CDR3 DNA sequence: TGTGCCAGCAGCTTTACAAGTATTCTCTACGAGCAGTACTTC. It yields the protein CASSFTSILYEQYF. V is TRBV7-2 and J is TRBJ2-7; no clear D gene. The germline V gene has CDR1 SGHTA and CDR2 FQGNSA. Trimming removed 3 bases at V and 3 bases at J, with 12 bases between. CDR3 length: 14 amino acids. The full variable domain, with the rest looked up from reference TRBV7-2 and TRBJ2-7, is GAGVSQSPSNKVTEKGKDVELRCDPISGHTALYWYRQSLGQGLEFLIYFQGNSAPDKSGLPSDRFSAERTGGSVSTLTIQRTQQEDSAVYLCASSFTSILYEQYFGPGTRLTVT.

This chain joins TRBV4-3 and TRBJ1-1; 8 bases match TRBD1. Germline V gives CDR1 LGHNA, CDR2 YSLEER. This CDR3 contains 15 residues. V lost 4 bases to trimming and J lost 1 base; unmatched junction nucleotides: 5. The CDR3, as DNA: TGCGCCAGCAGCCGAACCGGGACAGGGAACACTGAAGCTTTCTTT. Translated, it gives CASSRTGTGNTEAFF.

The chain combines TRBV6-4 with TRBJ2-1; 8 nucleotides align to TRBD2. After removal of 7 bases from V and 6 bases from J, the junction contained 8 bases not matched to a gene. The CDR3 contains 14 residues. Germline CDR1 reads MRHNA; CDR2 reads SNTAGT. The CDR3 nucleotides read TGTGCCAGCACGAACCGGGAGGGGCTCAATGAGCAGTTCTTC. It specifies CASTNREGLNEQFF.

The rearrangement links TRBV5-3 to TRBJ1-1; 9 bases are a match to TRBD1. TRBV5-3 is designated an ORF whose function remains uncertain. Trimming at V came to 2 bases and at J to 6 bases, leaving 11 bases not matched to a gene. The length of the CDR3 is 16 residues. The CDR3 loop is CARSLGAGTGFSEAFF. The CDR3 nucleotides are TGTGCCAGAAGCTTAGGGGCCGGGACAGGGTTTTCTGAAGCTTTCTTT.

The chain combines TRBV5-1 with TRBJ2-3; D may be TRBD2 (6 bases). The germline CDR1 and CDR2 sequences are SGHRS and YFSETQ. CDR3 length: 15 residues. Between the trimmed V and J ends, which lost 1 base and 1 base, there was a span of 10 bases. This CDR3 reads CASSLSSAGTDTQYF. The CDR3 DNA reads TGCGCCAGCAGCTTGTCTAGCGCGGGCACAGATACGCAGTATTTT.

This clone was picked up a small number of times. The genes are TRBV7-9 and TRBJ2-1, with TRBD2 matching 11 bases. The CDR3 consists of 16 residues. After removal of 5 bases from V and 9 bases from J, the junction contained 12 bases not matched to a gene. CDR1 and CDR2 (germline): SEHNR, FQNEAQ (reference sequence). Here the CDR3 DNA reads TGTGCCAGCAGCCCGTGGACTAGCGGGTCGAGTGGTGAGCAGTTCTTC. Translation gives CASSPWTSGSSGEQFF.

The chain carries TRBV19 and TRBJ2-1; D may be TRBD2 (6 bases). The CDR3 length is 15 residues. Germline CDR1 is LNHDA and CDR2 is SQIVND (reference sequence). V was pared by 5 bases and J by 8 bases, with 19 bases between. The CDR3 sequence: CASSPGPGTLDEQFF. DNA for the CDR3: TGTGCCAGTAGTCCAGGCCCCGGGACTTTAGATGAGCAGTTCTTC.

The chain recombines TRBV5-1 with TRBJ1-6; TRBD1 matches 10 bases. Germline lookup yields CDR1 SGHRS and CDR2 YFSETQ. The CDR3 length is 14 residues. The V and J ends lost 5 bases and 10 bases, in that order; junction bases with no gene match: 6. The CDR3 spells CASSSGTGESPLHF. The CDR3 region has the DNA TGCGCCAGCAGTTCCGGGACAGGGGAATCACCCCTCCACTTT. The entire variable domain, with the rest obtained from reference TRBV5-1 and TRBJ1-6, is as follows: KAGVTQTPRYLIKTRGQQVTLSCSPISGHRSVSWYQQTPGQGLQFLFEYFSETQRNKGNFPGRFSGRQFSNSRSEMNVSTLELGDSALYLCASSSGTGESPLHFGNGTRLTVT.

The chain is built from TRBV10-3 and TRBJ1-2, with D possibly being TRBD1 (6 bases). CDR1 ENHRY and CDR2 SYGVKD come from the germline V gene. The V and J ends lost 6 bases and 7 bases respectively, with 15 bases between them. The CDR3 extends over 13 amino acids. The CDR3: CAISAGTPSGYTF. CDR3 DNA: TGTGCCATCAGCGCCGGGACACCCTCTGGCTACACCTTC.

This rearrangement joins TRBV6-5 to TRBJ2-1; TRBD1 matches 7 bases. Germline V gene data show CDR1 as MNHEY and CDR2 as SVGAGI. The CDR3 length is 15 residues. V lost 5 bases, J lost 2 bases, and 6 bases stayed unmatched. The DNA of the CDR3 is TGTGCCAGCAGTCAAAGGACAGGTCCCTACAATGAGCAGTTCTTC. This translates into CASSQRTGPYNEQFF.

This rearrangement joins TRBV2 to TRBJ2-3; D may be TRBD1 (6 bases). Trimming shortened V by 5 bases and J by 0 bases, and 18 bases separated the two germline ends. This CDR3 has 17 residues. Germline V gene lookup returns CDR1 SNHLY and CDR2 FYNNEI. CDR3 region: CASSFPGQSTSTDTQYF. The CDR3 DNA is TGTGCCAGCAGTTTTCCGGGACAATCTACTAGCACAGATACGCAGTATTTT.

The V call is TRBV20-1, the J call TRBJ2-7; unclear D gene. The V end lost 0 bases, the J end lost 4 bases, and 4 bases lay between the germline ends. Per germline, CDR1 DFQATT and CDR2 SNEGSKA (reference sequence). There are 11 residues in the CDR3. CDR3 in DNA: TGCAGTGCTAGAGATGTATACGAGCAGTACTTC. It yields the protein CSARDVYEQYF.

The chain combines TRBV27 with TRBJ2-5; maybe TRBD2 (6 bases). Matching the DNA end better, TRBJ2-7 makes the J call doubtful. Germline CDR1 MNHEY, CDR2 SMNVEV (reference sequence). The CDR3 extends over 13 amino acids. CDR3 sequence reads: CASRGTFTYEQYF. CDR3 in DNA: TGTGCCAGCAGGGGGACTTTTACCTACGAGCAGTACTTC.

This clone was counted only a few times. This chain links TRBV5-4 with TRBJ2-7, with 9 bases aligning to TRBD2. The ends lost 0 bases at V and 4 bases at J; junction bases unmatched: 11. Germline values: CDR1 SGHNT, CDR2 YYREEE (reference sequence). The CDR3 covers 17 residues. CDR3 coding DNA: TGTGCCAGCAGCTTGGGAGAACTAGCGGGCGTCAGTTACGAGCAGTACTTC. It specifies CASSLGELAGVSYEQYF. The variable domain in full, with the rest retrieved from reference TRBV5-4 and TRBJ2-7, is ETGVTQSPTHLIKTRGQQVTLRCSSQSGHNTVSWYQQALGQGPQFIFQYYREEENGRGNFPPRFSGLQFPNYSSELNVNALELDDSALYLCASSLGELAGVSYEQYFGPGTRLTVT.

The gene calls are TRBV10-1 and TRBJ2-3, with 7 nucleotides matching TRBD1. The CDR3 loop spans 15 amino acids. Germline CDR1 is WNHNN and CDR2 is SYGVQD (reference sequence). The J segment lost 2 bases and the V segment lost 3 bases, leaving 5 bases of the junction unmatched. CDR3 bases: TGCGCCAGCAGTGATACAGGGGAAATCACAGATACGCAGTATTTT. It codes for CASSDTGEITDTQYF.